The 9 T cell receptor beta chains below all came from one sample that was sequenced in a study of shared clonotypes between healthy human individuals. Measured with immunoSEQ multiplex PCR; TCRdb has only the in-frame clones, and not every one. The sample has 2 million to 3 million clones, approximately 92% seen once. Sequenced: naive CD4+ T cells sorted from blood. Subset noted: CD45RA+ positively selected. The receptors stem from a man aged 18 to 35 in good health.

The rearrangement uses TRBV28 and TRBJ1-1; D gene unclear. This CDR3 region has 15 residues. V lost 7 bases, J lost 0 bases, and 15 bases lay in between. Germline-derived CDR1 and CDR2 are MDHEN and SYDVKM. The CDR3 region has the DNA TGTGCCAGCATAAGTAGCCTAGCAATGAACACTGAAGCTTTCTTT. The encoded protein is CASISSLAMNTEAFF.

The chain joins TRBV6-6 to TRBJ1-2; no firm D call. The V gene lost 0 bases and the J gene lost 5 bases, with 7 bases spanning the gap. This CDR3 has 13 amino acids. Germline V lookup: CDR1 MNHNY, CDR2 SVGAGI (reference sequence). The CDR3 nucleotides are TGTGCCAGCAGTTACTCGGAGATTTATGGCTACACCTTC. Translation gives CASSYSEIYGYTF.

The CDR3 nucleotides read TGTGCCAGCTCACTGACTAGCGGGGCGGACTACGAGCAGTACTTC. Its protein is CASSLTSGADYEQYF. The rearrangement links TRBV18 to TRBJ2-7; 11 nucleotides agree with TRBD2. The J segment lost 3 bases and the V segment lost 4 bases, leaving 5 bases of the junction unmatched. CDR1 is KGHSH and CDR2 is LQKENI in the germline V gene. This CDR3 region has 15 residues.

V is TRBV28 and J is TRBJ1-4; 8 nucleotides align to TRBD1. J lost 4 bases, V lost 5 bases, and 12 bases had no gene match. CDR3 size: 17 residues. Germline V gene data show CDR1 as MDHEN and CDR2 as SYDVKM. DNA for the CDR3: TGTGCCAGCAGTCCGGCCGGGACAGGCCCGCTTAATGAAAAACTGTTTTTT. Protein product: CASSPAGTGPLNEKLFF.

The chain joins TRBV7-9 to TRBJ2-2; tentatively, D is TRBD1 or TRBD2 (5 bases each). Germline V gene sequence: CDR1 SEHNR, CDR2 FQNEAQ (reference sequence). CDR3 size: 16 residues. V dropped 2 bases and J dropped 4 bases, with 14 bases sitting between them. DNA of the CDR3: TGTGCCAGCAGCTTATACCAGGGAGAGGGCACCGGGGAGCTGTTTTTT. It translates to CASSLYQGEGTGELFF.

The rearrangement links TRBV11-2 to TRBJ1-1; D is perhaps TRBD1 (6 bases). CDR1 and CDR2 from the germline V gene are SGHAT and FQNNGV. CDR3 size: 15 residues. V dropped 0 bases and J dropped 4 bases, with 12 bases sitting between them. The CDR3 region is CASSLENRVTTEAFF. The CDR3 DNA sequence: TGTGCCAGCAGCTTAGAGAACAGGGTTACCACTGAAGCTTTCTTT. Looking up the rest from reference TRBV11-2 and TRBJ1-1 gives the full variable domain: EAGVAQSPRYKIIEKRQSVAFWCNPISGHATLYWYQQILGQGPKLLIQFQNNGVVDDSQLPKDRFSAERLKGVDSTLKIQPAKLEDSAVYLCASSLENRVTTEAFFGQGTRLTVV.

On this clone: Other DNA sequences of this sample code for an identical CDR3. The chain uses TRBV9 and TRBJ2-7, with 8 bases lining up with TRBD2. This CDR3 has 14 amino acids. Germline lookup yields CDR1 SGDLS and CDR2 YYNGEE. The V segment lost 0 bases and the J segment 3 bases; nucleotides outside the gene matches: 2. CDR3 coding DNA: TGTGCCAGCAGCGTAGGGAGCGGGAGCTACGAGCAGTACTTC. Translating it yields CASSVGSGSYEQYF.

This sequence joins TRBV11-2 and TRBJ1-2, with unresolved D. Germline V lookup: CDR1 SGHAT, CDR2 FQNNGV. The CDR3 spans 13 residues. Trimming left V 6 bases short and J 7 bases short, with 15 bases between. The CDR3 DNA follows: TGTGCCAGCAGACTTAGTGAAACGGGTGGCTACACCTTC. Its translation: CASRLSETGGYTF.

The chain's CDR3 is CASSLVSDNSPLHF. The CDR3 DNA follows: TGTGCCAGCAGCTTGGTTTCTGATAATTCACCCCTCCACTTT. The rearrangement uses TRBV5-4 and TRBJ1-6; D call uncertain. This CDR3 comprises 14 residues. The germline V gene has CDR1 SGHNT and CDR2 YYREEE (reference sequence). V was trimmed by 0 bases and J by 5 bases, leaving 6 bases between them.